Following are 2 T cell receptor beta chains from one sample sequenced in a study of T cell responses to AZD1222 COVID-19 vaccine. The assay was immunoSEQ multiplex PCR, and TCRdb's table has in-frame clones only and misses some. This sample has roughly 160,000 clones; about nine tenths occur once, and the top ten carry 1.6%. Sample: peripheral blood, taken on day 0 of AZD1222 vaccination. The receptor set was obtained from an adult in good health.

This sequence joins TRBV4-1 and TRBJ1-5; D is ambiguous. V was shortened by 1 base and J by 4 bases, with 5 bases between the two germline ends. CDR1 MGHRA and CDR2 YSYEKL come from the germline V gene. The CDR3 has 13 amino acids. The CDR3 sequence is CASSQVFNQPQHF. The CDR3 DNA is TGCGCCAGCAGCCAAGTATTTAATCAGCCCCAGCATTTT.

The J gene is TRBJ2-1, the V gene TRBV2, with TRBD2 as a possible D gene (5 bases). V shed 4 bases and J shed 0 bases, with 7 bases lying between them. In germline, CDR1 is SNHLY, CDR2 FYNNEI. The CDR3 contains 14 residues. The CDR3 here is CASSGTFSYNEQFF. Written as DNA, the CDR3 is TGTGCCAGCAGTGGGACTTTCTCCTACAATGAGCAGTTCTTC.